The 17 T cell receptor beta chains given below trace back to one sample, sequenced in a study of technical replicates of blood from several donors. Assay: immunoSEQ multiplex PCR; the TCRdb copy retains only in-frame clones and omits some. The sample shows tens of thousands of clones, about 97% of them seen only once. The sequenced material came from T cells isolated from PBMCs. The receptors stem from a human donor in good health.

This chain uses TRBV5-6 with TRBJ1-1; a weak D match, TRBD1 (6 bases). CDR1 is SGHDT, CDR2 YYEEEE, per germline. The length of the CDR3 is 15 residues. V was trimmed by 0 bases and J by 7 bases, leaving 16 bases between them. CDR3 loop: CASSLARGALDEAFF. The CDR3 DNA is TGTGCCAGCAGCTTGGCCCGGGGGGCGCTGGATGAAGCTTTCTTT.

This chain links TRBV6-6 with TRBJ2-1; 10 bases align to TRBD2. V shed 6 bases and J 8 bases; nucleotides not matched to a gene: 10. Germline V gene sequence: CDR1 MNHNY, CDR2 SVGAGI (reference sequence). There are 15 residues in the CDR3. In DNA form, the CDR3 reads TGTGCCAGCAGCCCCAGCGGGAGGGCTAGTCATGAGCAGTTCTTC. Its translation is CASSPSGRASHEQFF.

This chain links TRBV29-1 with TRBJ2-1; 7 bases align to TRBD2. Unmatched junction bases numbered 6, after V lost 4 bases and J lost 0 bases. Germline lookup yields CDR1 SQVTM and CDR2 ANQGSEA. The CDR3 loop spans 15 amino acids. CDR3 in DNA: TGCAGCGTTGCAGGGACTAAGAGCTCCTACAATGAGCAGTTCTTC. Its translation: CSVAGTKSSYNEQFF.

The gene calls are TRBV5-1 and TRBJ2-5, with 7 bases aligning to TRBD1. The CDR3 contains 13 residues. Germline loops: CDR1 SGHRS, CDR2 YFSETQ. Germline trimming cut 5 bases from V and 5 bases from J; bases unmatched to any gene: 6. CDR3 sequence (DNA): TGCGCCAGCAGGAAACAGGGGACCGAGACCCAGTACTTC. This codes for CASRKQGTETQYF.

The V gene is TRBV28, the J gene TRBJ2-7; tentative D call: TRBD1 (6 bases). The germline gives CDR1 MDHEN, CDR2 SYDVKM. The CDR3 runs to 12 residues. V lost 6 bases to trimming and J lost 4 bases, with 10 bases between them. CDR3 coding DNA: TGTGCCAGCAGAGAACAGGGATACGAGCAGTACTTC. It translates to CASREQGYEQYF.

DNA of the CDR3: TGTGCCAGCAGCTCCGGAGCGGGGATTAGCACAGATACGCAGTATTTT. Its protein is CASSSGAGISTDTQYF. V gene TRBV7-2 combines with J gene TRBJ2-3, with 7 positions matching TRBD2. Germline CDR1 and CDR2: SGHTA and FQGNSA. Trimming removed 4 bases from V and 0 bases from J; junction bases left unmatched: 7. CDR3 length: 16 amino acids.

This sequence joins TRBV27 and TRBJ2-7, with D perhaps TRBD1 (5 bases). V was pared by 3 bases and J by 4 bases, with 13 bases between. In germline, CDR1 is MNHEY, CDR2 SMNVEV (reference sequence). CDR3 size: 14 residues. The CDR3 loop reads CASSFGVTGYEQYF. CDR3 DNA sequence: TGTGCCAGCAGTTTTGGGGTTACAGGATACGAGCAGTACTTC.

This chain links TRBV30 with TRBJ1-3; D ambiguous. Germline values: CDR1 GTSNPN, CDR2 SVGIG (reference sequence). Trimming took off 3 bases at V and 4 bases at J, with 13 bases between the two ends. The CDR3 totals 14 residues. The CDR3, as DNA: TGTGCCTGGAGAAAGCAAACGGGGGGAAACACCATATATTTT. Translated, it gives CAWRKQTGGNTIYF.

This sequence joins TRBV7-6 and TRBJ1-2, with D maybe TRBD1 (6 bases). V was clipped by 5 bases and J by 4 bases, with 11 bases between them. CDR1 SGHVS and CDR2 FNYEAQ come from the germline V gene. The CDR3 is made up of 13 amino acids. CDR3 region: CASSAQGTYGYTF. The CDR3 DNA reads TGTGCCAGCAGCGCCCAGGGGACCTATGGCTACACCTTC. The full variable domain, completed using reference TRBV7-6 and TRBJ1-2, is GAGVSQSPRYKVTKRGQDVALRCDPISGHVSLYWYRQALGQGPEFLTYFNYEAQQDKSGLPNDRFSAERPEGSISTLTIQRTEQRDSAMYRCASSAQGTYGYTFGSGTRLTVV.

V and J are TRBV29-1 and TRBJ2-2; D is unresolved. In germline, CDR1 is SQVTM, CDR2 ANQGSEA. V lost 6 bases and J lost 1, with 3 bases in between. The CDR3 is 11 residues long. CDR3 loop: CSVRNTGELFF. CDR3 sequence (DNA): TGCAGCGTCCGGAACACCGGGGAGCTGTTTTTT.

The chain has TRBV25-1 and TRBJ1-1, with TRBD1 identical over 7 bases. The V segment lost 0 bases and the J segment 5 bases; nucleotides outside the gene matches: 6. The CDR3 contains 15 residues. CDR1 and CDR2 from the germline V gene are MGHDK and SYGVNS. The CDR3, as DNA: TGTGCCAGCAGTGAATATGAGGGGGCAAGGACTGAAGCTTTCTTT. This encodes CASSEYEGARTEAFF. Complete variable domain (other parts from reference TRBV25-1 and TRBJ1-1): EADIYQTPRYLVIGTGKKITLECSQTMGHDKMYWYQQDPGMELHLIHYSYGVNSTEKGDLSSESTVSRIRTEHFPLTLESARPSHTSQYLCASSEYEGARTEAFFGQGTRLTVV.

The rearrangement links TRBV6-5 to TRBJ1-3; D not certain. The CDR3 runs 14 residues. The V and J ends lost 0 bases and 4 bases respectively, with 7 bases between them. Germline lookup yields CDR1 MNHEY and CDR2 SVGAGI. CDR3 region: CASSYSGLGNTIYF. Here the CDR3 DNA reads TGTGCCAGCAGTTACTCCGGGTTGGGAAACACCATATATTTT.

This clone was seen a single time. The CDR3: CASSRLLSGGMNTEAFF. CDR3 bases: TGTGCCAGCAGCCGATTATTATCGGGAGGCATGAACACTGAAGCTTTCTTT. This chain connects TRBV27 to TRBJ1-1; unclear D gene. Trimming cost V 6 bases and J 0 bases, with 20 bases left between them. This CDR3 has 17 amino acids. Germline CDR1 reads MNHEY; CDR2 reads SMNVEV (reference sequence).

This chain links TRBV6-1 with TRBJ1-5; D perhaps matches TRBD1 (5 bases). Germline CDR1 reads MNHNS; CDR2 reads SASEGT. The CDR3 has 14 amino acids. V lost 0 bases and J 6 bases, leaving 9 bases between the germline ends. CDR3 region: CASSEAQDAQPQHF. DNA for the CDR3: TGTGCCAGCAGTGAAGCACAGGACGCTCAGCCCCAGCATTTT.

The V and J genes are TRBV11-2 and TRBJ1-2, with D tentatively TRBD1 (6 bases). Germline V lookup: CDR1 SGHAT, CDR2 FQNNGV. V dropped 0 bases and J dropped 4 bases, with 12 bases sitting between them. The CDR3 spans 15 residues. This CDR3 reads CASSLDGQRTYGYTF. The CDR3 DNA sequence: TGTGCCAGCAGCTTAGACGGACAGAGGACCTATGGCTACACCTTC.

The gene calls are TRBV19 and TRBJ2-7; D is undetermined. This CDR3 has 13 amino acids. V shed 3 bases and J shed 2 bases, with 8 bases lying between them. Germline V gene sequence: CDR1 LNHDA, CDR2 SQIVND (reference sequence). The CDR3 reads CASSITAAYEQYF. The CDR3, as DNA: TGTGCCAGTAGTATTACTGCCGCCTACGAGCAGTACTTC.

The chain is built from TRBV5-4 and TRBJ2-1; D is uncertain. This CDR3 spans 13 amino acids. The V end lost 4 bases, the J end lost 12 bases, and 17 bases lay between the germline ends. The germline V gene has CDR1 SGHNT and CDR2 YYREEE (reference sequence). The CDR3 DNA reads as TGTGCCAGCAGCAGAGCCCTGGAGCTCAGGCAGTTCTTC. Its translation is CASSRALELRQFF.